These 8 T cell receptor beta chains were all obtained from the same sample, sequenced in a study of blood T cell repertoires in COVID-19. The protocol was immunoSEQ multiplex PCR, while the TCRdb copy is restricted to in-frame clones and leaves out a portion. The sample has about 200,000 clones; roughly 82% are singletons. Sequenced input: peripheral blood. These receptors came from a woman aged 60-70 years with COVID-19, enrolled during active disease.

This sequence joins TRBV19 and TRBJ2-3; weak D call: TRBD1 (5 bases). The germline gives CDR1 LNHDA, CDR2 SQIVND (reference sequence). The CDR3 sequence is 13 residues long. Trimming pared 9 bases from V and 3 bases from J, leaving 13 bases between. In DNA, the CDR3 is TGTGCCAGCCACCCTAGGGGTACAGATACGCAGTATTTT. Its translation: CASHPRGTDTQYF.

The chain employs TRBV11-2 and TRBJ2-7; 7 bases are shared with TRBD1. The CDR3 sequence is 18 residues long. Germline values: CDR1 SGHAT, CDR2 FQNNGV. The junction had 14 bases not matched to a gene; V was cut back by 0 bases and J by 3 bases. CDR3 region: CASSLDSRPGQILYEQYF. CDR3 nucleotides: TGTGCCAGCAGCTTAGATTCGAGACCGGGACAGATTCTCTACGAGCAGTACTTC. The variable domain in full, completed from reference TRBV11-2 and TRBJ2-7, reads EAGVAQSPRYKIIEKRQSVAFWCNPISGHATLYWYQQILGQGPKLLIQFQNNGVVDDSQLPKDRFSAERLKGVDSTLKIQPAKLEDSAVYLCASSLDSRPGQILYEQYFGPGTRLTVT.

The chain carries TRBV7-2 and TRBJ1-3; maybe TRBD1 (6 bases). Looked up from germline, CDR1 is SGHTA and CDR2 is FQGNSA. This CDR3 comprises 17 residues. The V and J ends lost 2 bases and 7 bases respectively, with 21 bases between them. CDR3 coding DNA: TGTGCCAGCAGCTTAAGGACATGGACAGAGCGTCCGAACACCATATATTTT. The encoded protein is CASSLRTWTERPNTIYF.

The chain uses TRBV6-2 or TRBV6-3 and TRBJ2-3, with D possibly being TRBD1 (5 bases). Germline CDR1 and CDR2: MNHEY and SVGEGT. This CDR3 region has 17 residues. Deletions cut 5 bases from V and 2 bases from J, with 20 bases between. The CDR3 sequence is CASSKGPASPSTDTQYF. CDR3 in DNA: TGTGCCAGCAGTAAGGGGCCAGCCTCCCCTTCCACAGATACGCAGTATTTT.

The chain links TRBV3-1 (or the pseudogene TRBV3-2) to TRBJ2-1, with 10 bases fitting TRBD2. The germline V gene encodes CDR1 LGHDT and CDR2 YNNKEL (reference sequence). V was clipped by 5 bases and J by 5 bases; unmatched bases: 3. This CDR3 has 14 residues. The CDR3 DNA reads TGTGCCAGCAGCGTGGGACTAGCGAACAATGAGCAGTTCTTC. It translates to CASSVGLANNEQFF.

This clone was seen only once. The chain employs TRBV6-4 and TRBJ1-2; no firm D call. The length of the CDR3 is 14 residues. CDR1 and CDR2 (germline): MRHNA, SNTAGT. V lost 4 bases and J 4 bases, leaving 13 bases between the germline ends. The CDR3 region is CASSADPRGYGYTF. For the CDR3, the DNA is TGTGCCAGCAGTGCGGACCCCCGGGGCTATGGCTACACCTTC.

This clone was seen a single time. The V gene is TRBV28, the J gene TRBJ2-5; 14 nucleotides match TRBD2. The CDR3 sequence is 17 residues long. V was clipped by 4 bases and J by 5 bases; unmatched bases: 9. Germline CDR1 reads MDHEN; CDR2 reads SYDVKM. CDR3 protein: CASSYPAGLAGAETQYF. For the CDR3, the DNA is TGTGCCAGCAGTTACCCCGCGGGACTAGCGGGAGCGGAGACCCAGTACTTC. The full variable domain, completed using reference TRBV28 and TRBJ2-5, is DVKVTQSSRYLVKRTGEKVFLECVQDMDHENMFWYRQDPGLGLRLIYFSYDVKMKEKGDIPEGYSVSREKKERFSLILESASTNQTSMYLCASSYPAGLAGAETQYFGPGTRLLVL.

V and J are TRBV30 and TRBJ2-1; 11 positions match TRBD2. In germline, CDR1 is GTSNPN, CDR2 SVGIG (reference sequence). CDR3 length equals 15 residues. V gave up 2 bases and J gave up 6 bases; unmatched junction bases: 6. The CDR3 region is CAWSKTSGTTNEQFF. CDR3 nucleotide sequence: TGTGCCTGGAGTAAGACTAGCGGGACCACCAATGAGCAGTTCTTC.